This T cell receptor beta chain was profiled in a study of blood T cell repertoires in COVID-19. About the research overall: PBMCs, B-cell-depleted T cells, or T cells were the source of the cDNA or gDNA that made up the material.

J gave up 11 bases and V 7 bases, and 11 bases lay outside the gene matches. CDR1 is SQVTM, CDR2 ANQGSEA, per germline. This CDR3 is built from 12 residues. There are a few counts of this clone. A single base separates this from a much larger clone, so it may be a read error. The identical CDR3 is also encoded by other nucleotide sequences in the sample. Repertoires were generated with immunoSEQ multiplex PCR, while TCRdb's copy carries only in-frame clones and drops some. The data contain approximately 13,000 clones, about 84% of them seen just once; the ten biggest clones take up under 30%. The rearrangement joins TRBV29-1 to TRBJ2-1; 7 bases map to TRBD2. Source material: peripheral blood. The TCR originated in a human donor in a cohort sampled during active COVID-19. The CDR3 protein is CSGGGGGSQQFF. CDR3 in DNA: TGCAGCGGTGGGGGGGGAGGTTCGCAGCAGTTCTTC.